The 23 T cell receptor beta chains given below trace back to one sample, sequenced in a study of TIL therapy for anti-PD-1-resistant metastatic lung cancer. The libraries were made with immunoSEQ v3. Method: immunoSEQ multiplex PCR; TCRdb's copy keeps in-frame clones and lacks some. The sample lists roughly 92,000 clones; roughly 65% were seen once. Time point noted: pre-treatment sample, taken before nivolumab and TIL therapy. The tumor samples were excised metastases, mostly pleural nodules or supraclavicular lymph nodes. Material: tumor tissue, obtained at baseline. Source of these receptors: a person aged 25 to 79 with non-small cell lung cancer.

This rearrangement joins TRBV30 to TRBJ2-7; 7 nucleotides agree with TRBD1. The germline V gene encodes CDR1 GTSNPN and CDR2 SVGIG (reference sequence). With V trimmed by 2 bases and J by 4 bases, 5 bases remained unmatched. The CDR3 has 13 amino acids. Here the CDR3 DNA reads TGTGCCTGGAGTTTGGACAGGCGTTACGAGCAGTACTTC. It yields the protein CAWSLDRRYEQYF.

CDR3 nucleotides: TGCGCCAGCGCCGGGGGACTTGAAAAACTGTTTTTT. This sequence encodes CASAGGLEKLFF. This rearrangement joins TRBV4-1 to TRBJ1-4, with a tentative D call TRBD1 (5 bases). Trimming shortened V by 8 bases and J by 7 bases, and 11 bases separated the two germline ends. This CDR3 has 12 amino acids. Germline V gene lookup returns CDR1 MGHRA and CDR2 YSYEKL.

The rearrangement joins TRBV7-2 to TRBJ2-3; D possibly uses TRBD1 or TRBD2 (5 bases each). V lost 1 base and J lost 4, with 18 bases in between. The CDR3 has 17 residues. From germline, CDR1 is SGHTA and CDR2 FQGNSA. The CDR3 DNA is TGTGCCAGCAGCTTAGGGGGCGCGGGTTATAGTGCAGATACGCAGTATTTT. Encoded protein: CASSLGGAGYSADTQYF.

This chain uses TRBV3-1 (or the pseudogene TRBV3-2) with TRBJ2-5; 7 positions match TRBD2. CDR3 length: 15 residues. The V segment lost 4 bases and the J segment 5 bases; nucleotides outside the gene matches: 10. Germline lookup yields CDR1 LGHDT and CDR2 YNNKEL (reference sequence). The CDR3 reads CASSPGTTHRETQYF. As DNA, the CDR3 is TGTGCCAGCAGCCCTGGGACTACCCACAGGGAGACCCAGTACTTC.

The genes are TRBV28 and TRBJ1-2; D possibly corresponds to TRBD1 (6 bases). The CDR3 contains 17 residues. Germline CDR1 and CDR2: MDHEN and SYDVKM. The V end was cut by 4 bases, the J end by 8 bases, with 26 bases between. DNA for the CDR3: TGTGCCAGCAGTTCCCCCCGGGTCGGGGGCCGCGTATGGGGCTACACCTTC. This encodes CASSSPRVGGRVWGYTF.

This sequence joins TRBV7-2 and TRBJ2-3, with D uncertain. The CDR3 has 12 amino acids. Germline CDR1 SGHTA, CDR2 FQGNSA. The V end lost 5 bases, the J end lost 0 bases, and 3 bases lay between the germline ends. CDR3 region: CASSGSTDTQYF. The DNA for the CDR3 is TGTGCCAGCAGCGGCAGCACAGATACGCAGTATTTT.

The chain has TRBV4-1 and TRBJ1-5; D is ambiguous. CDR3 length: 16 amino acids. Germline loops: CDR1 MGHRA, CDR2 YSYEKL. Trimming pared 1 base from V and 3 bases from J, leaving 13 bases between. The CDR3, as DNA: TGCGCCAGCAGCCAAGGATTCCCTGAGAACAATCAGCCCCAGCATTTT. It codes for CASSQGFPENNQPQHF.

The V call is TRBV28, the J call TRBJ1-4; no firm D call. The CDR3 runs 13 residues. With 4 bases removed from V and 10 bases from J, the gap between germline ends came to 13 bases. Germline V gene sequence: CDR1 MDHEN, CDR2 SYDVKM. Here the CDR3 DNA reads TGTGCCAGCAGTTCCGGACCCAACTTAAAACTGTTTTTT. It specifies CASSSGPNLKLFF.

The V and J genes are TRBV28 and TRBJ2-1, with D hard to call. Looked up from germline, CDR1 is MDHEN and CDR2 is SYDVKM. The V gene lost 3 bases and the J gene lost 2 bases, with 5 bases spanning the gap. The CDR3 covers 13 residues. The CDR3 DNA reads as TGTGCCAGCAGTTTCCCCCCCTACAATGAGCAGTTCTTC. This codes for CASSFPPYNEQFF.

The rearrangement uses TRBV7-3 and TRBJ1-2; 7 nucleotides align to TRBD1. There are 14 residues in the CDR3. The trim removed 5 bases at V and 8 bases at J, leaving 11 bases unmatched. The germline CDR1 and CDR2 sequences are SGHTA and FQGTGA. The CDR3 loop is CASSPRQGSEGYTF. The CDR3 DNA follows: TGTGCCAGCAGCCCGCGACAGGGATCGGAGGGCTACACCTTC.

This clone has only a few counts. The chain employs TRBV6-2 or TRBV6-3 and TRBJ2-7, with D possibly being TRBD1 (6 bases). Germline lookup yields CDR1 MNHEY and CDR2 SVGEGT. The CDR3 loop spans 16 amino acids. Between the trimmed V and J ends, which lost 2 bases and 6 bases, there was a span of 20 bases. CDR3 DNA sequence: TGTGCCAGCAGTTACCCTAGACAGGCCCCTAGTCTCGAGCAGTACTTC. Amino acid sequence: CASSYPRQAPSLEQYF.

This chain connects TRBV10-3 to TRBJ1-4; D ambiguous. The CDR3 is made up of 12 amino acids. Trimming took 6 bases from V and 4 from J, leaving 6 bases between them. Germline V lookup: CDR1 ENHRY, CDR2 SYGVKD. CDR3 sequence: CAISERNEKLFF. In DNA form, the CDR3 reads TGTGCCATCAGCGAGCGTAATGAAAAACTGTTTTTT.

The genes are TRBV19 and TRBJ1-5; D may be TRBD1 (5 bases). The CDR3 has 12 amino acids. Trimming removed 6 bases from V and 5 bases from J, with 8 bases in between. The germline V gene encodes CDR1 LNHDA and CDR2 SQIVND (reference sequence). Written as DNA, the CDR3 is TGTGCCAGTAGGGACACGGATCAGCCCCAGCATTTT. This gives the protein CASRDTDQPQHF. Filled out from reference TRBV19 and TRBJ1-5, the complete variable domain reads DGGITQSPKYLFRKEGQNVTLSCEQNLNHDAMYWYRQDPGQGLRLIYYSQIVNDFQKGDIAEGYSVSREKKESFPLTVTSAQKNPTAFYLCASRDTDQPQHFGDGTRLSIL.

Only a few counts were recorded for this clone. The rearrangement joins TRBV7-9 to TRBJ1-2, with unresolved D. CDR1 is SEHNR and CDR2 is FQNEAQ in the germline V gene (reference sequence). V shed 6 bases and J shed 3 bases, with 14 bases lying between them. The CDR3 has 14 amino acids. The CDR3 loop reads CASSPQAQHYGYTF. CDR3 DNA sequence: TGTGCCAGCAGTCCCCAGGCACAGCACTATGGCTACACCTTC.

This sequence joins TRBV6-5 and TRBJ1-1; 7 bases match TRBD1. This CDR3 is built from 13 residues. V lost 5 bases and J lost 3; bases outside the gene matches: 3. Germline CDR1 MNHEY, CDR2 SVGAGI. The CDR3 DNA reads TGTGCCAGCAGTAGAGGGACAGACACTGAAGCTTTCTTT. Protein product: CASSRGTDTEAFF.

This chain joins TRBV28 and TRBJ2-5; TRBD2 matches 8 bases. With 5 bases clipped from V and 6 bases from J, the junction kept 11 bases outside the gene matches. Germline loops: CDR1 MDHEN, CDR2 SYDVKM. The CDR3 contains 15 residues. The CDR3 DNA follows: TGTGCCAGCAGTACACATCGGGGGGGGATGCAGACCCAGTACTTC. This gives the protein CASSTHRGGMQTQYF.

The chain carries TRBV29-1 and TRBJ2-3; D perhaps matches TRBD2 (6 bases). This CDR3 comprises 13 residues. The ends were cut back, 5 bases at V and 3 bases at J, with 12 bases in the middle. Germline-derived CDR1 and CDR2 are SQVTM and ANQGSEA. The DNA of the CDR3 is TGCAGCGTTCAAGTCCTAGCGACAGATACGCAGTATTTT. It codes for CSVQVLATDTQYF.

Notes on this clone: Germline and junction disagree at one end, which may indicate a read error. The J gene is TRBJ2-7, the V gene TRBV7-2; D gene unclear. There are 10 residues in the CDR3. From germline, CDR1 is SGHTA and CDR2 FQGNSA. The CDR3 nucleotides read TGTGCCAGCAGCTTAGCGGGATCCGACTTC. It yields the protein CASSLAGSDF.

Only a few counts were recorded for this clone. The chain links TRBV18 to TRBJ2-1, with D unclear. CDR1 KGHSH and CDR2 LQKENI come from the germline V gene. Trimming cost V 3 bases and J 1 base, with 7 bases left between them. The CDR3 spans 14 residues. CDR3 sequence reads: CASSPGGSYNEQFF. CDR3 coding DNA: TGTGCCAGCTCACCGGGTGGGTCCTACAATGAGCAGTTCTTC.

The genes are TRBV5-1 and TRBJ1-1, with D possibly TRBD1 on 6 matching bases. CDR1 and CDR2 from the germline V gene are SGHRS and YFSETQ. This CDR3 has 17 amino acids. V was shortened by 4 bases and J by 1 base, with 20 bases between the two germline ends. CDR3 loop: CASSPYGRGARNTEAFF. The DNA of the CDR3 is TGCGCCAGCAGCCCGTACGGTCGGGGGGCCAGGAACACTGAAGCTTTCTTT.

This clone has only a few counts. The chain joins TRBV5-3 to TRBJ2-7; either TRBD1 or TRBD2 may supply D (6 bases each). TRBV5-3 is an ORF, and what it does is uncertain. This CDR3 has 14 residues. Between the trimmed V and J ends, which lost 4 bases and 5 bases, there was a span of 16 bases. The CDR3 coding sequence is TGTGCCAGAAGCCCTTATAGGGGGGCGGACGAGCAGTACTTC. As protein: CARSPYRGADEQYF.

The rearrangement uses TRBV6-5 and TRBJ1-2, with 7 bases fitting TRBD1. The CDR3 contains 14 residues. CDR1 and CDR2 (germline): MNHEY, SVGAGI. V dropped 6 bases and J dropped 2; count of bases not matched to a gene: 6. The CDR3 loop reads CASRRQGVNYGYTF. CDR3 DNA sequence: TGTGCCAGCAGGCGACAGGGAGTGAACTATGGCTACACCTTC.

This clone was counted only a few times. The chain joins TRBV13 to TRBJ2-1; 13 bases match TRBD2. The CDR3 totals 17 residues. Germline CDR1 PRHDT, CDR2 FYEKMQ (reference sequence). V lost 4 bases, J lost 2 bases, and 5 bases stayed unmatched. CDR3 in amino acids: CASSWIGTSGAYNEQFF. The CDR3 DNA reads as TGTGCCAGCAGCTGGATAGGGACTAGCGGGGCCTACAATGAGCAGTTCTTC.